A single sample gave rise to the 7 T cell receptor beta chains below, sequenced in a study of T-cell reconstitution after alpha-beta-depleted transplantation in children. Unique molecular identifiers tagged the TCRbeta library. TCRdb reprocessed the PCR reads via MiXCR and lists one record per CDR3 protein. Among fewer than 550,000 distinct CDR3 sequences listed, about 10% were seen once. The specimen comprised PBMCs, mostly from graft donor cells, sampled 180 days after TCRalphabeta/CD19-depleted stem cell transplant. These receptors were obtained from a female patient aged 2 to 10 who had a stem cell transplant for aplastic anemia, so the T cells may come from the graft donor.

This clonotype was counted at least ten times. The V gene is TRBV30, the J gene TRBJ1-5; no firm D call. Deletions cut 0 bases from V and 0 bases from J, with 6 bases between. The CDR3 has 14 amino acids. Germline CDR1 and CDR2: GTSNPN and SVGIG (reference sequence). The CDR3 coding sequence is TGTGCCTGGAGTGTACTGCTTAGCAATCAGCCCCAGCATTTT. Its translation: CAWSVLLSNQPQHF.

The V call is TRBV7-2, the J call TRBJ2-1, with D uncertain. The CDR3 contains 12 residues. Trimming removed 1 base at V and 13 bases at J, with 11 bases between. Looked up from germline, CDR1 is SGHTA and CDR2 is FQGNSA. CDR3 in DNA: TGTGCCAGCAGCTTAGAAGTCGGCAACCAGTTCTTC. Protein product: CASSLEVGNQFF.

The gene calls are TRBV27 and TRBJ2-7, with 9 positions matching TRBD1. Trimming removed 6 bases from V and 7 bases from J; junction bases left unmatched: 7. Germline lookup yields CDR1 MNHEY and CDR2 SMNVEV (reference sequence). This CDR3 is built from 13 residues. The CDR3, as DNA: TGTGCCAGCAGCCTACAGGGGGCAGGGGAGCAGTACTTC. It specifies CASSLQGAGEQYF.

This clonotype was counted at least ten times. The chain couples TRBV5-1 to TRBJ2-3; D remains unclear. Germline V CDR1 and CDR2: SGHRS, YFSETQ. The CDR3 has 15 residues. V was trimmed by 2 bases and J by 2 bases, leaving 12 bases between them. The CDR3, as DNA: TGCGCCAGCAGCTTCGGCGCTCGATACACAGATACGCAGTATTTT. It yields the protein CASSFGARYTDTQYF.

The chain recombines TRBV10-3 with TRBJ2-1; D might be TRBD1 (5 bases). The V end was cut by 2 bases, the J end by 3 bases, with 14 bases between. In germline, CDR1 is ENHRY, CDR2 SYGVKD. The CDR3 extends over 16 amino acids. The DNA of the CDR3 is TGTGCCATCAGTGAGGAAGGAACAGGCTACTACAATGAGCAGTTCTTC. It translates to CAISEEGTGYYNEQFF.

This clonotype was seen repeatedly, ten times or more. The V and J genes are TRBV12-3 or TRBV12-4 and TRBJ2-3; 8 bases line up with TRBD2. Germline trimming cut 6 bases from V and 7 bases from J; bases unmatched to any gene: 12. The length of the CDR3 is 15 residues. The CDR3 DNA reads TGTGCCAGCAGCCTACTAGCGGCTAGCAGGCATACGCAGTATTTT. This encodes CASSLLAASRHTQYF.

This clonotype was counted a few times. The chain has TRBV3-1 and TRBJ2-1; D remains ambiguous. The germline CDR1 and CDR2 sequences are LGHDT and YNNKEL (reference sequence). V was clipped by 0 bases and J by 13 bases, with 10 bases between them. This CDR3 has 12 amino acids. The CDR3 region is CASSQDGRVQFF. The CDR3 DNA sequence: TGTGCCAGCAGCCAAGATGGTAGGGTTCAGTTCTTC.